This TCR beta chain comes out of a study of shared clonotypes between healthy human individuals. Study background: Three plates each covered CD4 naive and memory; CD8 naive two, CD8 memory one. Study-level results: Larger estimated richness was generally seen in naive subsets than in memory subsets.

On this clone: What it binds is unknown.

Some clones are missing from TCRdb's copy, which holds only in-frame ones; the method was immunoSEQ multiplex PCR. In the table there are fewer than 850,000 clones, approximately 75% of which are singletons. Only Caucasian adults living in Nashville, Tennessee made up the donor group. The J segment lost 8 bases and the V segment lost 0 bases, leaving 6 bases of the junction unmatched. This CDR3 spans 17 amino acids. The germline V gene encodes CDR1 SGHRS and CDR2 YFSETQ. The specimen sequenced was memory CD4+ T cells sorted from blood. Stated subset: CD45RA-negative fraction. The TCR was taken from a woman in her twenties or thirties in good health. The rearrangement joins TRBV5-1 to TRBJ2-1; the match to TRBD2 covers 15 bases. CDR3 residues: CASSLVGTSGRLDEQFF. CDR3 nucleotide sequence: TGCGCCAGCAGCTTGGTGGGGACTAGCGGGAGGTTGGATGAGCAGTTCTTC. The variable domain in full, with the rest retrieved from reference TRBV5-1 and TRBJ2-1, is KAGVTQTPRYLIKTRGQQVTLSCSPISGHRSVSWYQQTPGQGLQFLFEYFSETQRNKGNFPGRFSGRQFSNSRSEMNVSTLELGDSALYLCASSLVGTSGRLDEQFFGPGTRLTVL.